This T cell receptor (beta chain) derives from a study of blood T cell repertoires in COVID-19. Some clones are missing from TCRdb's copy, which holds only in-frame ones; the method was immunoSEQ multiplex PCR. The sample has about 350,000 clones, over 85% seen once. CDR3 length: 15 residues. Germline CDR1 and CDR2: SNHLY and FYNNEI. V lost 10 bases to trimming and J lost 7 bases; unmatched junction nucleotides: 13. This receptor was taken from a woman aged 60 to 75 with COVID-19, enrolled during active disease. The chain joins TRBV2 to TRBJ2-2, with 9 bases that match TRBD1. Sample: peripheral blood. The DNA for the CDR3 is TGTGCCAACCAGTTGGAGGGACAGGGAATCGGGGAGCTGTTTTTT. It specifies CANQLEGQGIGELFF.